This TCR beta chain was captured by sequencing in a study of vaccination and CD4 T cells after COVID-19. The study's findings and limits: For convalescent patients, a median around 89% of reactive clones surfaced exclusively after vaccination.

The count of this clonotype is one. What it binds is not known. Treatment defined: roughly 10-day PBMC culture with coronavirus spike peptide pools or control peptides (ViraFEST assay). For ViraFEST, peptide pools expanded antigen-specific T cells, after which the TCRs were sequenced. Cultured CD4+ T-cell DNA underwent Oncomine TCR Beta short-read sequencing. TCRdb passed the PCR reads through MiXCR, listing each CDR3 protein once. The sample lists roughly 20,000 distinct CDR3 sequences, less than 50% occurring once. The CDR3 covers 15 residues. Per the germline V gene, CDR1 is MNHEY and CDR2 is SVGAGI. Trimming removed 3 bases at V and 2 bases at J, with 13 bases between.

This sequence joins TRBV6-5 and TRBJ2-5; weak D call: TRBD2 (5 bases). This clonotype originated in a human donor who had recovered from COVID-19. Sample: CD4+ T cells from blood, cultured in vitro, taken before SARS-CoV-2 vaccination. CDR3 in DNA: TGTGCCAGCAGTTATACGTCACGAGGGCAAGAGACCCAGTACTTC. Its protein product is CASSYTSRGQETQYF.